The T cell receptor (beta chain) under discussion was sequenced for a study of CD8+ T cells in alopecia areata. Across the whole study: Each day, treated patients took oral tofacitinib twice, at 5 to 10 mg per dose. Patients given treatment had severity scored by the percentage of scalp area affected.

As to treatment: oral pan-JAK inhibitor, 5-10 mg twice daily. Lesional scalp punch biopsies and peripheral blood came from alopecia areata patients. RNA extraction was followed by reverse transcription into cDNA, which acted as the sequencing template. The data were produced by immunoSEQ multiplex PCR, yet TCRdb's version contains in-frame clones alone and is incomplete. The data show hundreds of thousands of clones, under 70% seen once. Concerning this clone: Antigen: not known.

Overall study findings and caveats: A great number of expanded lesional clones endured in scalp and blood during tofacitinib.

This receptor was taken from a human donor with alopecia areata. Sequences were derived from CD4+ T cells sorted from blood, sampled around week 42, from a patient treated with tofacitinib.

The CDR3, as DNA: TGTGCCAGCAGCTTACGTGGGACAGGAAATTCACCCCTCCACTTT. Protein: CASSLRGTGNSPLHF. The rearrangement uses TRBV7-3 and TRBJ1-6; 8 nucleotides agree with TRBD1. V dropped 2 bases and J dropped 7; count of bases not matched to a gene: 4. Germline lookup yields CDR1 SGHTA and CDR2 FQGTGA. This CDR3 contains 15 residues.